The present TCR beta chain was sequenced within a study of control samples from healthy donors and cancer patients. Sequencing used immunoSEQ multiplex PCR; TCRdb keeps in-frame clones, though not all of them. The sample consists of more than 85,000 clones, around 82% of them appearing once. The length of the CDR3 is 13 residues. Per germline, CDR1 LGHDT and CDR2 YNNKEL (reference sequence). V was trimmed by 0 bases and J by 10 bases, leaving 7 bases between them. The clonotype comes from a woman aged 50 to 65 in good health. The chain has TRBV3-1 (or the pseudogene TRBV3-2) and TRBJ1-6; D is ambiguous. Sequencing was carried out using blood. Written as DNA, the CDR3 is TGTGCCAGCAGCCAAGACTACAGATCACCCCTCCACTTT. This gives the protein CASSQDYRSPLHF.